These T cell receptor beta chains were read from a single sample in a study of long-term antiretroviral therapy in people with HIV. Only in-frame clones appear in the TCRdb table, and some are missing; sequencing was by immunoSEQ multiplex PCR. The sample lists around 29,000 clones, 95% seen once, with approximately 8.8% in the top ten. This material consisted of unsorted PBMCs, taken 5.3 years after starting antiretroviral therapy. These receptors were obtained from a man younger than 45 with HIV. Both conserved end residues are part of each CDR3. Rows give clone size only sometimes, using once, few, many, or a class for an expanded clone.

j_gene: TRBJ1-1
v_gene: TRBV10-1
abundance: few
CDR3aa: CASSEGTPGTEAFF

j_gene: TRBJ1-3
v_gene: TRBV5-6
abundance: -
CDR3aa: CASSLGQGANTIYF

j_gene: TRBJ1-2
v_gene: TRBV6-5
abundance: -
CDR3aa: CASSYGANYGYTF

j_gene: TRBJ1-2
v_gene: TRBV9
abundance: -
CDR3aa: CASSVGTVTNYGYTF

j_gene: TRBJ2-7
v_gene: TRBV4-1
abundance: -
CDR3aa: CASSQAQGGVFEQYF

j_gene: TRBJ2-6
v_gene: TRBV28
abundance: -
CDR3aa: CASSSLQGPGANVLTF

j_gene: TRBJ1-2
v_gene: TRBV4-1
abundance: -
CDR3aa: CASSQEDRPNYGYTF

j_gene: TRBJ2-1
v_gene: TRBV6-1
abundance: -
CDR3aa: CASMLGYNEQFF

j_gene: TRBJ2-1
v_gene: TRBV2
abundance: -
CDR3aa: CASSARPYNEQFF

j_gene: TRBJ1-4
v_gene: TRBV6-5
abundance: -
CDR3aa: CASSQTLLDEKLFF

j_gene: TRBJ2-5
v_gene: TRBV10-3
abundance: -
CDR3aa: CAIRRQGRSQETQYF

j_gene: TRBJ2-1
v_gene: TRBV9
abundance: -
CDR3aa: CASSVGPGNEQFF

j_gene: TRBJ2-2
v_gene: TRBV30
abundance: -
CDR3aa: CAWSVRLETGELFF

j_gene: TRBJ2-4
v_gene: TRBV12-5
abundance: -
CDR3aa: CASGLVLGQPTIQYF

j_gene: TRBJ2-7
v_gene: TRBV7-9
abundance: -
CDR3aa: CASSLEGPYYEQYF

j_gene: TRBJ2-7
v_gene: TRBV7-2
abundance: -
CDR3aa: CASSFVYAIGTSVPYEQYF

j_gene: TRBJ1-3
v_gene: TRBV7-9
abundance: -
CDR3aa: CASSPRQGPLSGNTIYF

j_gene: TRBJ1-3
v_gene: TRBV5-1
abundance: -
CDR3aa: CASSLSGMSGNTIYF

j_gene: TRBJ2-7
v_gene: TRBV5-1
abundance: -
CDR3aa: CASSNTGTGAYEQYF